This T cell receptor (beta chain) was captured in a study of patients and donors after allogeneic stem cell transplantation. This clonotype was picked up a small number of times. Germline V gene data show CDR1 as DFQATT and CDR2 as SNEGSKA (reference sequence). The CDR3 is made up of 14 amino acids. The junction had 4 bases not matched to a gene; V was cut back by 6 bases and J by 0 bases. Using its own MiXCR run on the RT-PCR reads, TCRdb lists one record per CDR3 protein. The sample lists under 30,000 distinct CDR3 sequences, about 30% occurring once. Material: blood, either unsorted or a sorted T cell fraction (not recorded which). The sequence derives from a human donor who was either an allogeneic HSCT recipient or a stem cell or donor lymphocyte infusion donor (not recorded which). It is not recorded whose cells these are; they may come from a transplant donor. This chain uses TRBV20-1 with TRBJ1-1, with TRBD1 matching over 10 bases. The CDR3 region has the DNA TGCAGTGCCCGACAGGGGGCAATGAACACTGAAGCTTTCTTT. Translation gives CSARQGAMNTEAFF.